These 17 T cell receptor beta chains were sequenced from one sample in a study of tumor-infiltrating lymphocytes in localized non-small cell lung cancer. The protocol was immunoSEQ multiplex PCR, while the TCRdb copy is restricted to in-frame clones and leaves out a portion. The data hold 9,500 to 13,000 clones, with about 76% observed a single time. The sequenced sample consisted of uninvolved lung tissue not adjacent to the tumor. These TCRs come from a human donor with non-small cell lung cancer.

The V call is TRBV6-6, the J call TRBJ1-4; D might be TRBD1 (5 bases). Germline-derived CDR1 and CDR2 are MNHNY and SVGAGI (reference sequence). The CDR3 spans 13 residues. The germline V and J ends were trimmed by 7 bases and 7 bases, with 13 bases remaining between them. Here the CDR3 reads CASKGRVFEKLFF. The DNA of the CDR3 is TGTGCCAGCAAGGGGAGGGTCTTTGAAAAACTGTTTTTT.

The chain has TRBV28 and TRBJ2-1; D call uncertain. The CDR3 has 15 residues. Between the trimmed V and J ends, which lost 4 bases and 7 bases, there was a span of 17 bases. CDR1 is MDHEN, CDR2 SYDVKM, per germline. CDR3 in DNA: TGTGCCAGCAGTTCCCCTACTGATCATCTTAATGAGCAGTTCTTC. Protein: CASSSPTDHLNEQFF.

CDR3: CASSSETSGDTSTDTQYF. CDR3 bases: TGTGCCAGCAGCTCGGAGACTAGCGGGGACACTAGCACAGATACGCAGTATTTT. The rearrangement joins TRBV7-2 to TRBJ2-3, with 11 positions matching TRBD2. The CDR3 totals 18 residues. After removal of 4 bases from V and 0 bases from J, the junction contained 9 bases not matched to a gene. Germline V gene data show CDR1 as SGHTA and CDR2 as FQGNSA.

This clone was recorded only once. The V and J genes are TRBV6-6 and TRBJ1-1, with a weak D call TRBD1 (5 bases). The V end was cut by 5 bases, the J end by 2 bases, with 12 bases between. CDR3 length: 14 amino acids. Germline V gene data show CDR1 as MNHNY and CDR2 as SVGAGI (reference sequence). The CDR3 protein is CASSTQGTNTEAFF. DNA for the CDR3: TGTGCCAGCAGTACGCAGGGTACCAACACTGAAGCTTTCTTT.

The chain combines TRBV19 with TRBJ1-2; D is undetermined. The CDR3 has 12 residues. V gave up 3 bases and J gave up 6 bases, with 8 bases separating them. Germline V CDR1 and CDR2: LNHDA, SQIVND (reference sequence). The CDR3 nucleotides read TGTGCCAGTAGTATGTGGGAGAATGGCTACACCTTC. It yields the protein CASSMWENGYTF.

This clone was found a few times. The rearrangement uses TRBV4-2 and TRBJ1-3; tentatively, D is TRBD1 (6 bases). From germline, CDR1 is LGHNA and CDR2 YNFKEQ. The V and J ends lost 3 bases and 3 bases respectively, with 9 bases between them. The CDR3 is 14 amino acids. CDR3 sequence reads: CASSQTGSGNTIYF. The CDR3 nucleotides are TGTGCCAGCAGCCAGACAGGCAGTGGAAACACCATATATTTT.

CDR3 in amino acids: CASKILGGQSGETQYF. In DNA, the CDR3 is TGTGCCAGCAAAATTTTGGGGGGACAGTCGGGGGAGACCCAGTACTTC. The rearrangement joins TRBV28 to TRBJ2-5; tentatively, D is TRBD1 (7 bases). V lost 7 bases and J 5 bases, leaving 23 bases between the germline ends. Germline V gene lookup returns CDR1 MDHEN and CDR2 SYDVKM. This CDR3 spans 16 amino acids.

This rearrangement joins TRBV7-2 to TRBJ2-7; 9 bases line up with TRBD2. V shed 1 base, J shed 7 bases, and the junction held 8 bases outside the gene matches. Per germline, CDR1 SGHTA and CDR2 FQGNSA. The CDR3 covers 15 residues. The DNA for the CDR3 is TGTGCCAGCAGCTTAGAGGCGGGAGGGGGGACGGAGCAGTACTTC. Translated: CASSLEAGGGTEQYF.

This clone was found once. In nucleotides, the CDR3 is TGTGCCAGCAGCTTGCTAGCGGGAGGGCCGATGTTCGTGAATGAGCAGTTCTTC. Its translation is CASSLLAGGPMFVNEQFF. This chain connects TRBV7-2 to TRBJ2-1, with 12 bases identical to TRBD2. The germline gives CDR1 SGHTA, CDR2 FQGNSA. J gave up 7 bases and V 3 bases, and 13 bases lay outside the gene matches. This CDR3 is 18 amino acids long.

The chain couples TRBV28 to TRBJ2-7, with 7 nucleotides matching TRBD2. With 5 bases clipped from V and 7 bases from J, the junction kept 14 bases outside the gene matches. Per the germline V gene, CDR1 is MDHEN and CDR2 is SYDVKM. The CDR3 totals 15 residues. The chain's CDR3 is CASSPPGGVGGEQYF. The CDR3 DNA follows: TGTGCCAGCAGTCCCCCGGGGGGAGTCGGAGGAGAGCAGTACTTC. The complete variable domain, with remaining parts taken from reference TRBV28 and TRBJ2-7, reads DVKVTQSSRYLVKRTGEKVFLECVQDMDHENMFWYRQDPGLGLRLIYFSYDVKMKEKGDIPEGYSVSREKKERFSLILESASTNQTSMYLCASSPPGGVGGEQYFGPGTRLTVT.

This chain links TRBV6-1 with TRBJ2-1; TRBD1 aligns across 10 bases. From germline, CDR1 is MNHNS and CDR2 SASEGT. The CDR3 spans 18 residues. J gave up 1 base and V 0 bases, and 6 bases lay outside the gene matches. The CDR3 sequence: CASSEAGGTGASYNEQFF. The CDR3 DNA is TGTGCCAGCAGTGAAGCCGGGGGGACAGGGGCGTCCTACAATGAGCAGTTCTTC.

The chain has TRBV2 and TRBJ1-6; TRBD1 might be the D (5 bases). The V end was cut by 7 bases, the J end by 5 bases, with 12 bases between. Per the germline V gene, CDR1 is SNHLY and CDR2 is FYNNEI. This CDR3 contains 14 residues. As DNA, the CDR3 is TGTGCCAGCACCAGGGCGCGGAATAATTCACCCCTCCACTTT. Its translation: CASTRARNNSPLHF.

CDR3 loop: CASSHNIPNEQFF. The CDR3, as DNA: TGTGCCAGCAGCCATAATATTCCCAATGAGCAGTTCTTC. The chain uses TRBV11-2 and TRBJ2-1; D unclear. The germline V and J ends were trimmed by 5 bases and 6 bases, with 11 bases remaining between them. The CDR3 runs to 13 residues. Germline assignment: CDR1 SGHAT and CDR2 FQNNGV.

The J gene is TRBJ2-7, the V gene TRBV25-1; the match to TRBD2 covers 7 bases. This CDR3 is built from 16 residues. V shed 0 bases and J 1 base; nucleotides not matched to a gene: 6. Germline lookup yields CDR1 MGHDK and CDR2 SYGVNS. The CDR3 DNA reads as TGTGCCAGCAGTGAATATTCCGGGAGGCCTTCCTACGAGCAGTACTTC. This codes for CASSEYSGRPSYEQYF.

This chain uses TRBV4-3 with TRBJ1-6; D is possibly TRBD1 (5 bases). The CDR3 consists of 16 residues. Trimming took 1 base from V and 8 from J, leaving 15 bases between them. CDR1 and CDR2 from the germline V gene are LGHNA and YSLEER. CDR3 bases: TGCGCCAGCAGCCAAGGAGGGGACCTAGGGGATTCACCCCTCCACTTT. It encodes CASSQGGDLGDSPLHF.

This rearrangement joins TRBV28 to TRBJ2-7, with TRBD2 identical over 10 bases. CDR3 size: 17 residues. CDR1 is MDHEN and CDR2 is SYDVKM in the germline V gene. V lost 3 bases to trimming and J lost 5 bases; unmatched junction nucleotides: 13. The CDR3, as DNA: TGTGCCAGCAGTTTGGGGGGGGCTAGCGGGAGTACGAACGAGCAGTACTTC. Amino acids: CASSLGGASGSTNEQYF.

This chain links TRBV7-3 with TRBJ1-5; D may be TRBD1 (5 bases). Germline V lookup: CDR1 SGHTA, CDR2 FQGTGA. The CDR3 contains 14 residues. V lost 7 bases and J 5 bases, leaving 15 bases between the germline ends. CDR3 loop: CASNHGTVYQPQHF. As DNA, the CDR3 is TGTGCCAGCAACCACGGGACCGTGTATCAGCCCCAGCATTTT.